Below are 18 T cell receptor beta chains sequenced from a single sample in a study of T cells after yellow fever vaccination. TCRdb reprocessed the 5' RACE reads with MiXCR, giving one entry per CDR3 protein. The sample includes around 610,000 distinct CDR3 sequences, approximately 13% of them seen just once. The sequencing used PBMCs, collected on the day of the yellow fever booster vaccination. Receptors originate from a man aged 25 to 45 who received the YFV17D yellow fever vaccine.

The J gene is TRBJ2-3, the V gene TRBV5-4; possibly TRBD1 for D (6 bases). Trimming removed 5 bases from V and 0 bases from J, with 19 bases in between. Germline values: CDR1 SGHNT, CDR2 YYREEE (reference sequence). The CDR3 extends over 17 amino acids. The CDR3 here is CASRVTGTPKSTDTQYF. The CDR3 DNA reads as TGTGCCAGCAGGGTGACCGGGACACCCAAAAGCACAGATACGCAGTATTTT.

This clonotype was seen just once. V is TRBV28 and J is TRBJ2-3; D unclear. The germline V gene has CDR1 MDHEN and CDR2 SYDVKM. The CDR3 totals 15 residues. Trimming removed 8 bases from V and 2 bases from J, with 17 bases in between. The CDR3 is CASGPPSALTDTQYF. CDR3 coding DNA: TGTGCCAGCGGTCCTCCCTCGGCCCTCACAGATACGCAGTATTTT.

This chain uses TRBV20-1 with TRBJ2-3; 10 bases match TRBD2. Germline CDR1 DFQATT, CDR2 SNEGSKA (reference sequence). V lost 6 bases, J lost 4 bases, and 7 bases stayed unmatched. The CDR3 length is 14 residues. The CDR3 bases are TGCAGTGCGCCGCTAGCGGGAGCCCCAGATACGCAGTATTTT. Amino acid sequence: CSAPLAGAPDTQYF.

This clonotype has ten or more counts. The chain recombines TRBV6-5 with TRBJ1-5; a possible D gene is TRBD1 (5 bases). The length of the CDR3 is 13 residues. Germline CDR1 is MNHEY and CDR2 is SVGAGI. V was cut by 7 bases and J by 2 bases, with 9 bases left in between. The chain's CDR3 is CASTGLGNQPQHF. The CDR3 DNA sequence: TGTGCCAGCACAGGGTTGGGCAATCAGCCCCAGCATTTT.

The chain is built from TRBV12-3 or TRBV12-4 and TRBJ1-2; D is undetermined. Trimming stripped 3 bases from V and 2 bases from J, with 7 bases between. The CDR3 covers 13 residues. CDR3 protein: CASSFSENYGYTF. In DNA form, the CDR3 reads TGTGCCAGCAGTTTCTCGGAGAACTATGGCTACACCTTC.

This clonotype showed up just a few times. The gene calls are TRBV20-1 and TRBJ1-2, with 8 bases identical to TRBD1. The V segment lost 0 bases and the J segment 3 bases; nucleotides outside the gene matches: 3. Germline assignment: CDR1 DFQATT and CDR2 SNEGSKA (reference sequence). The CDR3 is made up of 14 amino acids. The chain's CDR3 is CSARENRGDYGYTF. In DNA form, the CDR3 reads TGCAGTGCTAGAGAGAACAGGGGGGACTATGGCTACACCTTC.

The chain is built from TRBV6-5 and TRBJ2-7, with 7 bases identical to TRBD1. CDR1 MNHEY and CDR2 SVGAGI come from the germline V gene. The CDR3 contains 15 residues. V shed 5 bases and J 3 bases; nucleotides not matched to a gene: 10. In nucleotides, the CDR3 is TGTGCCAGCAGTATTCCCTTCGGGGACAGCTACGAGCAGTACTTC. Translation: CASSIPFGDSYEQYF.

The gene calls are TRBV6-1 and TRBJ2-7, with 10 bases matching TRBD2. Per the germline V gene, CDR1 is MNHNS and CDR2 is SASEGT. V lost 4 bases, J lost 6 bases, and 12 bases stayed unmatched. This CDR3 is built from 16 residues. CDR3 coding DNA: TGTGCCAGCAGTGCCGACAGAGGACTAGCGGCCTCCGAGCAGTACTTC. It codes for CASSADRGLAASEQYF.

This clonotype was seen more than once but under ten times. The chain joins TRBV5-1 to TRBJ1-1, with D unclear. The germline V gene encodes CDR1 SGHRS and CDR2 YFSETQ. Trimming pared 7 bases from V and 1 base from J, leaving 17 bases between. The CDR3 covers 15 residues. This CDR3 is CASSHNGLQNTEAFF. CDR3 nucleotides: TGCGCCAGCTCGCACAACGGGCTCCAGAACACTGAAGCTTTCTTT.

This clonotype was detected only a few times. The chain carries TRBV3-1 and TRBJ2-7, with 9 bases fitting TRBD2. The germline V gene has CDR1 LGHDT and CDR2 YNNKEL (reference sequence). CDR3 size: 15 residues. V was pared by 4 bases and J by 5 bases, with 9 bases of the junction left unmatched. CDR3: CASSLLDSGRDEQYF. CDR3 sequence (DNA): TGTGCCAGCAGCCTCCTGGATAGCGGGAGAGACGAGCAGTACTTC.

There are a few counts of this clonotype. V and J are TRBV6-1 and TRBJ2-7; D gene uncertain. The CDR3 covers 14 residues. Germline loops: CDR1 MNHNS, CDR2 SASEGT. V was pared by 2 bases and J by 0 bases, with 8 bases between. The DNA of the CDR3 is TGTGCCAGCAGTGAACGGCCGGGCTCCTACGAGCAGTACTTC. Its translation is CASSERPGSYEQYF.

This rearrangement joins TRBV5-8 to TRBJ2-1; tentative D call: TRBD2 (6 bases). Germline lookup yields CDR1 SGHTS and CDR2 YDEGEE. CDR3 size: 16 residues. V lost 1 base and J 8 bases, leaving 19 bases between the germline ends. Here the CDR3 reads CASSLPDLAVRDEQFF. The CDR3 DNA follows: TGTGCCAGCAGCTTGCCCGACTTAGCGGTACGTGATGAGCAGTTCTTC.

This chain uses TRBV12-3 or TRBV12-4 with TRBJ2-1; no definite D call. This CDR3 spans 13 amino acids. V was trimmed by 6 bases and J by 8 bases, leaving 14 bases between them. The CDR3 sequence is CASRPGLGYEQFF. CDR3 sequence (DNA): TGTGCCAGCAGGCCCGGTCTGGGCTATGAGCAGTTCTTC.

This rearrangement joins TRBV19 to TRBJ1-1, with a weak D call TRBD1 (5 bases). Germline V gives CDR1 LNHDA, CDR2 SQIVND (reference sequence). This CDR3 is built from 13 residues. Trimming removed 8 bases from V and 2 bases from J, with 12 bases in between. The CDR3 sequence: CASETALNTEAFF. CDR3 nucleotide sequence: TGTGCCAGTGAGACAGCACTCAACACTGAAGCTTTCTTT.

This clonotype was recorded many times. The V gene is TRBV7-2, the J gene TRBJ2-7, with D maybe TRBD1 (5 bases). CDR3 length: 12 amino acids. Trimming left V 6 bases short and J 5 bases short, with 11 bases between. Germline values: CDR1 SGHTA, CDR2 FQGNSA. The CDR3 DNA follows: TGTGCCAGCAGACCCCCAGGGAACGAGCAGTACTTC. Protein product: CASRPPGNEQYF.

The rearrangement joins TRBV12-3 or TRBV12-4 to TRBJ1-4; D is perhaps TRBD1 (5 bases). The V and J ends lost 3 bases and 13 bases respectively, with 15 bases between them. The CDR3 sequence is 13 residues long. The CDR3 sequence: CASSFGGVDSLFF. CDR3 DNA sequence: TGTGCCAGCAGTTTTGGAGGGGTGGACTCACTGTTTTTT.

The chain links TRBV20-1 to TRBJ2-3, with D uncertain. The CDR3 loop spans 14 amino acids. CDR1 DFQATT and CDR2 SNEGSKA come from the germline V gene (reference sequence). Trimming pared 5 bases from V and 4 bases from J, leaving 16 bases between. CDR3 DNA: TGCAGTGCTGAGAAGGAGAGCTGGCCAGATACGCAGTATTTT. Residues: CSAEKESWPDTQYF.

This clonotype occurred a few times. The chain combines TRBV29-1 with TRBJ2-1, with a tentative D call TRBD1 (7 bases). The germline V and J ends were trimmed by 7 bases and 5 bases, with 18 bases remaining between them. The CDR3 runs 14 residues. Germline CDR1 SQVTM, CDR2 ANQGSEA. The CDR3: CSAEEGAVDNEQFF. In DNA, the CDR3 is TGCAGCGCCGAGGAGGGGGCCGTCGACAATGAGCAGTTCTTC.